These 24 T cell receptor beta chains came from one sample sequenced in a study of shared clonotypes between healthy human individuals. Terminally differentiated effector memory CD45RA+ cells were excluded by CCR7 positive selection of CD45RO-negative cells. Data came from immunoSEQ multiplex PCR; TCRdb stores just in-frame clones and leaves some out. Of millions of clones listed, just over 90% are singletons. Sequenced: naive CD8+ T cells from PBMCs. The receptors originated from a man aged 18 to 30 in good health. Some clones in this sample may be carry-over from other donors' samples.

This chain connects TRBV4-3 to TRBJ2-2; D gene ambiguous. Trimming pared 4 bases from V and 1 base from J, leaving 13 bases between. Germline values: CDR1 LGHNA, CDR2 YSLEER. The CDR3 has 16 residues. CDR3 DNA sequence: TGCGCCAGCAGCCCGGTCGGGCAGCTGAACACCGGGGAGCTGTTTTTT. Protein: CASSPVGQLNTGELFF.

Points on this clone: This sample includes further DNA sequences coding for the same CDR3. This chain joins TRBV18 and TRBJ2-7, with 7 bases identical to TRBD2. The V gene end was trimmed by 0 bases and the J gene end by 1 base; junction bases not matched to a gene: 0. Germline lookup yields CDR1 KGHSH and CDR2 LQKENI. The CDR3 length is 14 residues. CDR3 region: CASSPPGGSYEQYF. CDR3 in DNA: TGTGCCAGCTCACCACCGGGGGGGTCCTACGAGCAGTACTTC.

This clone was seen just once. CDR3 bases: TGTGCCAGCAGCTTCTTGGGGGGTACGACCTACACAGATACGCAGTATTTT. Amino acid sequence: CASSFLGGTTYTDTQYF. The chain carries TRBV13 and TRBJ2-3, with a possible D match to TRBD2 (6 bases). This CDR3 has 17 amino acids. The germline CDR1 and CDR2 sequences are PRHDT and FYEKMQ (reference sequence). Trimming took 3 bases from V and 2 from J, leaving 18 bases between them. The whole variable domain, filled in from reference TRBV13 and TRBJ2-3, reads AAGVIQSPRHLIKEKRETATLKCYPIPRHDTVYWYQQGPGQDPQFLISFYEKMQSDKGSIPDRFSAQQFSDYHSELNMSSLELGDSALYFCASSFLGGTTYTDTQYFGPGTRLTVL.

J is TRBJ2-5 and V is TRBV9, with TRBD1 as a possible D gene (5 bases). V was cut by 0 bases and J by 5 bases, with 11 bases left in between. This CDR3 region has 14 residues. Germline V gives CDR1 SGDLS, CDR2 YYNGEE. For the CDR3, the DNA is TGTGCCAGCAGCGTAGGGCAGGGAAGCGAGACCCAGTACTTC. Its translation is CASSVGQGSETQYF.

The genes are TRBV7-9 and TRBJ2-5, with D tentatively TRBD2 (7 bases). The germline V gene encodes CDR1 SEHNR and CDR2 FQNEAQ (reference sequence). This CDR3 contains 19 residues. The V gene lost 3 bases and the J gene lost 0 bases, with 23 bases spanning the gap. CDR3 bases: TGTGCCAGCAGCTTCCCCCCCTCGGGGGCGGGGGAGTACCAAGAGACCCAGTACTTC. Translation gives CASSFPPSGAGEYQETQYF.

The rearrangement uses TRBV14 and TRBJ2-7; no reliable D call. Germline V gene sequence: CDR1 SGHDN, CDR2 FVKESK. This CDR3 region has 13 residues. Deletions cut 1 base from V and 6 bases from J, with 10 bases between. The DNA of the CDR3 is TGTGCCAGCAGCCAAGTCCGGGCGTCCGAGCAGTACTTC. This encodes CASSQVRASEQYF.

This clone was seen more than once but under ten times. The CDR3 region has the DNA TGCGCCAGCAGCTTCGACAGGGGGCCAGGAAACACCATATATTTT. Its protein product is CASSFDRGPGNTIYF. The chain is built from TRBV5-1 and TRBJ1-3, with 10 bases fitting TRBD1. Germline V CDR1 and CDR2: SGHRS, YFSETQ. The junction had 3 bases not matched to a gene; V was cut back by 2 bases and J by 4 bases. The CDR3 length is 15 residues. Full variable domain (remainder filled in from reference TRBV5-1 and TRBJ1-3): KAGVTQTPRYLIKTRGQQVTLSCSPISGHRSVSWYQQTPGQGLQFLFEYFSETQRNKGNFPGRFSGRQFSNSRSEMNVSTLELGDSALYLCASSFDRGPGNTIYFGEGSWLTVV.

The chain has TRBV6-6 and TRBJ2-7; D gene ambiguous. CDR3 size: 13 residues. V shed 6 bases and J shed 3 bases, with 12 bases lying between them. Germline V gives CDR1 MNHNY, CDR2 SVGAGI (reference sequence). The CDR3 nucleotides read TGTGCCAGCAGCGATTCCAAGGACTACGAGCAGTACTTC. This sequence encodes CASSDSKDYEQYF.

This rearrangement joins TRBV27 to TRBJ2-7; D may be TRBD2 (5 bases). The CDR3 consists of 14 residues. V was pared by 5 bases and J by 1 base, with 12 bases between. Germline-derived CDR1 and CDR2 are MNHEY and SMNVEV (reference sequence). The CDR3 DNA reads as TGTGCCAGCAGTACCCTTAGGACTTCCTACGAGCAGTACTTC. The encoded protein is CASSTLRTSYEQYF.

The V gene is TRBV29-1, the J gene TRBJ2-2; 7 bases agree with TRBD1. CDR1 is SQVTM, CDR2 ANQGSEA, per germline. The CDR3 covers 16 residues. V dropped 1 base and J dropped 7; count of bases not matched to a gene: 12. This CDR3 reads CSVEGTGQTSGGELFF. The CDR3 DNA is TGCAGCGTTGAAGGGACAGGACAGACCTCGGGCGGGGAGCTGTTTTTT.

The V call is TRBV11-2, the J call TRBJ2-7; D remains unclear. Germline values: CDR1 SGHAT, CDR2 FQNNGV. The CDR3 contains 13 residues. V gave up 1 base and J gave up 5 bases, with 9 bases separating them. CDR3 DNA sequence: TGTGCCAGCAGCTTAGTTATTGCCCACGAGCAGTACTTC. Amino acid sequence: CASSLVIAHEQYF.

The gene calls are TRBV27 and TRBJ2-5, with D perhaps matching TRBD1 (6 bases). Per the germline V gene, CDR1 is MNHEY and CDR2 is SMNVEV (reference sequence). The length of the CDR3 is 15 residues. Trimming shortened V by 6 bases and J by 5 bases, and 19 bases separated the two germline ends. The CDR3 sequence: CASSPLDWGRETQYF. The CDR3 DNA follows: TGTGCCAGCAGCCCATTGGATTGGGGGCGGGAGACCCAGTACTTC.

This rearrangement joins TRBV4-3 to TRBJ2-7; D might be TRBD1 (5 bases). Germline CDR1 LGHNA, CDR2 YSLEER. This CDR3 is 14 amino acids long. V was shortened by 0 bases and J by 3 bases, with 9 bases between the two germline ends. CDR3 sequence (DNA): TGCGCCAGCAGCCAAGAGAACAGGAACTACGAGCAGTACTTC. As protein: CASSQENRNYEQYF.

The chain recombines TRBV5-4 with TRBJ2-7, with 7 bases aligning to TRBD1. V shed 4 bases and J 3 bases; nucleotides not matched to a gene: 7. This CDR3 is 14 amino acids long. Germline V gene data show CDR1 as SGHNT and CDR2 as YYREEE (reference sequence). The CDR3 coding sequence is TGTGCCAGCAGCCTCACAGGGGCGGGCTACGAGCAGTACTTC. This encodes CASSLTGAGYEQYF.

This chain links TRBV4-2 with TRBJ2-1; 8 positions agree with TRBD2. In germline, CDR1 is LGHNA, CDR2 YNFKEQ. The CDR3 runs 15 residues. V lost 1 base, J lost 10 bases, and 9 bases stayed unmatched. CDR3 in amino acids: CASSQVGTSYGEQFF. DNA for the CDR3: TGTGCCAGCAGCCAAGTAGGGACTAGTTACGGCGAGCAGTTCTTC.

The J gene is TRBJ2-1, the V gene TRBV28, with D unclear. The CDR3 contains 17 residues. Germline lookup yields CDR1 MDHEN and CDR2 SYDVKM. Trimming shortened V by 6 bases and J by 0 bases, and 18 bases separated the two germline ends. CDR3 loop: CASSRTGRSSSYNEQFF. CDR3 nucleotide sequence: TGTGCCAGCAGCCGAACTGGGCGTTCCAGCTCCTACAATGAGCAGTTCTTC.

V is TRBV27 and J is TRBJ2-3, with D uncertain. Germline lookup yields CDR1 MNHEY and CDR2 SMNVEV (reference sequence). The V gene lost 1 base and the J gene lost 4 bases, with 9 bases spanning the gap. This CDR3 contains 14 residues. The CDR3 loop reads CASSLWAKADTQYF. CDR3 bases: TGTGCCAGCAGTTTATGGGCTAAAGCAGATACGCAGTATTTT.

This clone was detected once. This sequence joins TRBV30 and TRBJ2-7; 8 bases fit TRBD2. V shed 2 bases and J 3 bases; nucleotides not matched to a gene: 3. Germline CDR1 GTSNPN, CDR2 SVGIG (reference sequence). This CDR3 spans 13 amino acids. The CDR3 nucleotides read TGTGCCTGGAGTCTACTAGCGGTCTACGAGCAGTACTTC. This sequence encodes CAWSLLAVYEQYF.

This clone is a singleton in its sample. The chain uses TRBV29-1 and TRBJ2-2, with 10 bases identical to TRBD2. This CDR3 comprises 16 residues. The germline CDR1 and CDR2 sequences are SQVTM and ANQGSEA. V was clipped by 3 bases and J by 1 base; unmatched bases: 5. CDR3 sequence reads: CSVDPGTSVNTGELFF. The CDR3 DNA reads TGCAGCGTTGATCCCGGGACTAGCGTGAACACCGGGGAGCTGTTTTTT.

The J gene is TRBJ2-2, the V gene TRBV28, with 7 positions matching TRBD1. From germline, CDR1 is MDHEN and CDR2 SYDVKM. V gave up 4 bases and J gave up 6 bases; unmatched junction bases: 5. The CDR3 length is 14 residues. The CDR3 sequence is CASSSWTGAGELFF. CDR3 nucleotide sequence: TGTGCCAGCAGTTCCTGGACAGGCGCCGGGGAGCTGTTTTTT.

This sequence joins TRBV7-8 and TRBJ2-2, with TRBD2 as a possible D gene (6 bases). V lost 5 bases, J lost 0 bases, and 13 bases lay in between. This CDR3 has 16 residues. Germline values: CDR1 SGHVS, CDR2 FQNEAQ. The CDR3 region has the DNA TGTGCCAGCAGCCTCACGGCGGGACCGAACACCGGGGAGCTGTTTTTT. Protein product: CASSLTAGPNTGELFF.

The genes are TRBV19 and TRBJ1-4; no definite D call. Per germline, CDR1 LNHDA and CDR2 SQIVND (reference sequence). The CDR3 consists of 13 residues. V shed 3 bases and J shed 3 bases, with 5 bases lying between them. CDR3 sequence (DNA): TGTGCCAGTAGTATGGACTCTAATGAAAAACTGTTTTTT. Its translation: CASSMDSNEKLFF. Variable domain in full (rest from reference TRBV19 and TRBJ1-4): DGGITQSPKYLFRKEGQNVTLSCEQNLNHDAMYWYRQDPGQGLRLIYYSQIVNDFQKGDIAEGYSVSREKKESFPLTVTSAQKNPTAFYLCASSMDSNEKLFFGSGTQLSVL.

The J gene is TRBJ2-5, the V gene TRBV29-1, with TRBD2 matching over 9 bases. The V segment lost 5 bases and the J segment 5 bases; nucleotides outside the gene matches: 9. CDR1 is SQVTM and CDR2 is ANQGSEA in the germline V gene. The CDR3 has 14 residues. Here the CDR3 reads CSVFSGRLGETQYF. DNA of the CDR3: TGCAGCGTTTTTAGCGGGAGACTTGGGGAGACCCAGTACTTC.

V and J are TRBV18 and TRBJ2-3; TRBD2 matches at 10 bases. This CDR3 has 16 residues. Germline CDR1 KGHSH, CDR2 LQKENI. Trimming at V came to 2 bases and at J to 6 bases, leaving 8 bases not matched to a gene. The CDR3 sequence is CASSPVSGRADDTQYF. In nucleotides, the CDR3 is TGTGCCAGCTCACCAGTGAGCGGGAGGGCCGACGATACGCAGTATTTT.